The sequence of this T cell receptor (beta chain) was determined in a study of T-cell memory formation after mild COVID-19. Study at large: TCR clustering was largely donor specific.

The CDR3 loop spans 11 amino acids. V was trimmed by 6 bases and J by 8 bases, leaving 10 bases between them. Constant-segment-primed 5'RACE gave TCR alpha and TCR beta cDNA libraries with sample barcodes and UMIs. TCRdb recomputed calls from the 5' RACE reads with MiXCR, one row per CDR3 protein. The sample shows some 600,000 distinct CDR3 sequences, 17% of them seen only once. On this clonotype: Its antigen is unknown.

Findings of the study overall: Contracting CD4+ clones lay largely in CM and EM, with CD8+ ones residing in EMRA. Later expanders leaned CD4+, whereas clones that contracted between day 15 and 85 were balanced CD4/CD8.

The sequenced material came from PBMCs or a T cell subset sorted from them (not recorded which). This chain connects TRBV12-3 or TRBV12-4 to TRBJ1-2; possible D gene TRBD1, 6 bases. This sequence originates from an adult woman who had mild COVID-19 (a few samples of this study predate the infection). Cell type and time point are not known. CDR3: CASSRGLGYTF. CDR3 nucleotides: TGTGCCAGCAGCAGGGGTTTAGGCTACACCTTC.